What follows is one T cell receptor (beta chain) and its context. Its antigen is as yet unknown. These data belong to a study of T cells in Graves' hyperthyroidism and ophthalmopathy. Study-wide points: Most expanded thyroid clonotypes above 0.001 recurred in blood.

Trimming removed 11 bases from V and 4 bases from J; junction bases left unmatched: 5. The CDR3 is made up of 12 amino acids. Germline CDR1 reads MNHNY; CDR2 reads SVGAGI (reference sequence). Using RNA transcripts as the source, TCR beta CDR3 regions were amplified. Using the HTBI primer set, a first-round RT-PCR was run on the TCR CDR3. Using its own MiXCR run on the multiplex PCR reads, TCRdb lists one record per CDR3 protein. The table has about 640,000 distinct CDR3 sequences, about 45% seen once. What was sequenced was peripheral blood or thyroid tissue (not recorded which). The chain joins TRBV6-6 to TRBJ1-5; TRBD1 agrees at 7 bases. The clonotype comes from an adult man with Graves' disease, either hyperthyroidism or ophthalmopathy (not recorded which). CDR3 sequence reads: CAGKTGNQPQHF. The CDR3 bases are TGTGCCGGAAAGACAGGGAATCAGCCCCAGCATTTT.